This entry lists 17 T cell receptor beta chains sequenced from one sample in a study of shared clonotypes between healthy human individuals. The naive CD8 fraction comprised CD45RO-negative cells positively selected for CCR7 and excluded terminally differentiated effector memory CD45RA+ cells. The table came from immunoSEQ multiplex PCR; TCRdb's copy has only in-frame clones and leaves some out. This table has about 650,000 clones, just under 97% appearing once. Sequences were obtained from naive CD8+ T cells sorted from blood. The receptors here all came from a woman in her twenties or thirties in good health.

This clone has a single count. The CDR3 spells CASSQVVGLYEQYF. As DNA, the CDR3 is TGCGCCAGCAGCCAAGTTGTGGGGCTGTACGAGCAGTACTTC. The rearrangement uses TRBV4-1 and TRBJ2-5, with D perhaps matching TRBD1 (5 bases). The DNA end is more similar to TRBJ2-7, so the J call may be wrong. Germline CDR1 reads MGHRA; CDR2 reads YSYEKL. The CDR3 has 14 amino acids.

The rearrangement joins TRBV6-5 to TRBJ2-7, with D possibly being TRBD1 (6 bases). The germline V gene has CDR1 MNHEY and CDR2 SVGAGI. V was pared by 4 bases and J by 2 bases, with 18 bases between. The CDR3 spans 16 residues. The CDR3: CASSSSTGQVTYEQYF. In DNA, the CDR3 is TGTGCCAGCAGTTCGTCGACGGGACAAGTAACCTACGAGCAGTACTTC.

In this sample, this clone turned up once. The chain couples TRBV5-6 to TRBJ2-7; perhaps D is TRBD1 or TRBD2 (5 bases each). The CDR3 is 15 residues long. V lost 4 bases, J lost 3 bases, and 17 bases lay in between. CDR1 and CDR2 (germline): SGHDT, YYEEEE. The CDR3 bases are TGTGCCAGCAGCGCAGACGGGACCGGGATCTACGAGCAGTACTTC. Amino acids: CASSADGTGIYEQYF.

The chain employs TRBV6-5 and TRBJ2-7; tentatively, D is TRBD1 or TRBD2 (6 bases each). The CDR3 extends over 14 amino acids. Trimming pared 2 bases from V and 5 bases from J, leaving 13 bases between. Germline values: CDR1 MNHEY, CDR2 SVGAGI. The CDR3 sequence: CASSYGTGGDEQYF. DNA of the CDR3: TGTGCCAGCAGTTACGGAACCGGGGGCGACGAGCAGTACTTC.

The genes are TRBV11-2 and TRBJ2-7; D remains ambiguous. The CDR3 is made up of 15 amino acids. Trimming took 0 bases from V and 1 from J, leaving 10 bases between them. The germline V gene encodes CDR1 SGHAT and CDR2 FQNNGV. CDR3 sequence: CASSLETPRSYEQYF. DNA for the CDR3: TGTGCCAGCAGCTTAGAGACTCCTCGATCCTACGAGCAGTACTTC.

CDR3: CASSLEVRGTEAFF. The CDR3 region has the DNA TGCGCCAGCAGCTTGGAGGTCCGGGGCACTGAAGCTTTCTTT. The chain carries TRBV5-1 and TRBJ1-1; D remains ambiguous. V was pared by 0 bases and J by 4 bases, with 10 bases between. Germline V gene lookup returns CDR1 SGHRS and CDR2 YFSETQ. The CDR3 is made up of 14 amino acids.

This clone has a single count. The chain is built from TRBV7-9 and TRBJ1-1, with 8 positions matching TRBD1. Per germline, CDR1 SEHNR and CDR2 FQNEAQ (reference sequence). V was pared by 4 bases and J by 5 bases, with 6 bases of the junction left unmatched. This CDR3 contains 14 residues. This chain's CDR3 is CASSSTGVRTEAFF. In nucleotides, the CDR3 is TGTGCCAGCAGCTCGACAGGGGTTAGGACTGAAGCTTTCTTT.

The chain joins TRBV6-1 to TRBJ2-7; 7 positions match TRBD1. This CDR3 comprises 14 residues. Unmatched junction bases numbered 6, after V lost 2 bases and J lost 5 bases. The germline V gene encodes CDR1 MNHNS and CDR2 SASEGT. This CDR3 is CASSEPGQQNEQYF. The CDR3 region has the DNA TGTGCCAGCAGTGAACCGGGACAGCAGAACGAGCAGTACTTC.

The rearrangement joins TRBV6-5 to TRBJ2-7, with 10 bases that match TRBD2. The length of the CDR3 is 16 residues. CDR1 is MNHEY, CDR2 SVGAGI, per germline. J was trimmed by 0 bases and V by 4 bases; bases with no gene match: 6. Here the CDR3 DNA reads TGTGCCAGCAGTTCCGCGGGACTAGCGCCCTCCTACGAGCAGTACTTC. It is translated as CASSSAGLAPSYEQYF.

This chain uses TRBV6-1 with TRBJ2-7, with D possibly being TRBD1 (6 bases). Germline V gives CDR1 MNHNS, CDR2 SASEGT. V dropped 5 bases and J dropped 2 bases, with 13 bases sitting between them. There are 14 residues in the CDR3. This CDR3 is CASSLGTSAYEQYF. Here the CDR3 DNA reads TGTGCCAGCAGTTTAGGGACAAGCGCCTACGAGCAGTACTTC.

V gene TRBV6-5 combines with J gene TRBJ2-7; D is possibly TRBD1 or TRBD2 (6 bases each). The germline V gene has CDR1 MNHEY and CDR2 SVGAGI. This CDR3 region has 13 residues. V was shortened by 0 bases and J by 5 bases, with 8 bases between the two germline ends. The CDR3 DNA sequence: TGTGCCAGCAGTTACTCGGGGGGCAACGAGCAGTACTTC. Translation: CASSYSGGNEQYF.

The CDR3 bases are TGTGCCACCAGCAGAGATCATTTGGATGAGCAGTTCTTC. It specifies CATSRDHLDEQFF. This sequence joins TRBV15 and TRBJ2-1, with D unclear. The germline CDR1 and CDR2 sequences are LNHNV and YYDKDF (reference sequence). The CDR3 is 13 amino acids. Trimming stripped 0 bases from V and 8 bases from J, with 8 bases between.

The chain recombines TRBV7-2 with TRBJ1-4, with 10 bases identical to TRBD1. Trimming at V came to 4 bases and at J to 7 bases, leaving 6 bases not matched to a gene. Germline V gene lookup returns CDR1 SGHTA and CDR2 FQGNSA. The CDR3 extends over 15 amino acids. The CDR3 here is CASSSPGTGVEKLFF. DNA for the CDR3: TGTGCCAGCAGCTCCCCCGGGACAGGGGTTGAAAAACTGTTTTTT.

V gene TRBV19 combines with J gene TRBJ2-1, with 7 bases aligning to TRBD2. Germline values: CDR1 LNHDA, CDR2 SQIVND (reference sequence). The V gene end was trimmed by 0 bases and the J gene end by 2 bases; junction bases not matched to a gene: 10. The CDR3 runs to 18 residues. CDR3 region: CASSIDYGSGRAYNEQFF. CDR3 DNA sequence: TGTGCCAGTAGTATAGATTACGGGTCGGGGAGGGCCTACAATGAGCAGTTCTTC. Using reference TRBV19 and TRBJ2-1 for the parts outside the CDR3, the full variable domain is DGGITQSPKYLFRKEGQNVTLSCEQNLNHDAMYWYRQDPGQGLRLIYYSQIVNDFQKGDIAEGYSVSREKKESFPLTVTSAQKNPTAFYLCASSIDYGSGRAYNEQFFGPGTRLTVL.

A remark on this clone: This CDR3 is also generated by other DNA sequences in the sample. The chain uses TRBV27 and TRBJ2-2; D ambiguous. The germline gives CDR1 MNHEY, CDR2 SMNVEV (reference sequence). CDR3 size: 13 residues. Trimming shortened V by 8 bases and J by 1 base, and 8 bases separated the two germline ends. The CDR3 loop reads CASSLGNTGELFF. The CDR3 nucleotides read TGTGCCAGCTCCCTAGGGAACACCGGGGAGCTGTTTTTT.

This chain links TRBV28 with TRBJ1-1; D is perhaps TRBD1 (6 bases). The CDR3 sequence is 15 residues long. Germline V gene lookup returns CDR1 MDHEN and CDR2 SYDVKM. V lost 5 bases to trimming and J lost 1 base, with 14 bases between them. The CDR3: CASSPEQGPNTEAFF. DNA for the CDR3: TGTGCCAGCAGTCCCGAACAGGGCCCGAACACTGAAGCTTTCTTT.

V and J are TRBV28 and TRBJ2-3, with no clear D. The V and J ends lost 6 bases and 2 bases respectively, with 15 bases between them. The V gene's germline CDR1 is MDHEN and CDR2 SYDVKM. This CDR3 is 15 amino acids long. Here the CDR3 reads CASSRAADITDTQYF. The CDR3 region has the DNA TGTGCCAGCAGCCGCGCGGCAGACATCACAGATACGCAGTATTTT.